The clone carrying this T cell receptor (beta chain) was observed once. Its antigen is as yet unknown. This record comes from a study of type 1 regulatory T cells. Study-wide results and caveats: Compared with non-type 1 regulatory T cells, type 1 regulatory T cells showed a more restricted TCR repertoire.

Trimming removed 5 bases from V and 4 bases from J; junction bases left unmatched: 6. This CDR3 has 15 amino acids. TCRdb passed the reads through MiXCR, listing each CDR3 protein once. The table lists about 62,000 distinct CDR3 sequences, around 62% of them singletons. Sequenced material: cultured non-Tr1 T cells, either the whole culture or a sorted T cell fraction (not recorded which). The sequence was obtained from a human donor in good health. V and J are TRBV12-3 or TRBV12-4 and TRBJ1-5, with TRBD1 matching over 9 bases. In nucleotides, the CDR3 is TGTGCCAGCAGTGAACTCGGGACAGGGAATCAGCCCCAGCATTTT. Translation: CASSELGTGNQPQHF.